This TCR beta chain was recovered during a study of T-cell reconstitution after alpha-beta-depleted transplantation in children. CDR1 and CDR2 (germline): MNHNS, SASEGT. The CDR3 covers 15 residues. V was shortened by 4 bases and J by 4 bases, with 14 bases between the two germline ends. Unique molecular identifiers were used to barcode this TCRbeta library. Via MiXCR, TCRdb re-called the PCR reads, giving one row per CDR3 protein. The profile shows about 980,000 distinct CDR3 sequences, 25% to 35% of them singletons. The V call is TRBV6-1, the J call TRBJ2-1; D is ambiguous. Here the sequenced sample was PBMCs, mostly from graft donor cells, taken 360 days after TCRalphabeta/CD19-depleted stem cell transplant. This receptor was identified in a boy under three years old who had a stem cell transplant for SCID, so the T cells may come from the graft donor. The CDR3 DNA reads as TGTGCCAGCAGTGTGGCACTCCTCCCGTACAATGAGCAGTTCTTC. The encoded protein is CASSVALLPYNEQFF.